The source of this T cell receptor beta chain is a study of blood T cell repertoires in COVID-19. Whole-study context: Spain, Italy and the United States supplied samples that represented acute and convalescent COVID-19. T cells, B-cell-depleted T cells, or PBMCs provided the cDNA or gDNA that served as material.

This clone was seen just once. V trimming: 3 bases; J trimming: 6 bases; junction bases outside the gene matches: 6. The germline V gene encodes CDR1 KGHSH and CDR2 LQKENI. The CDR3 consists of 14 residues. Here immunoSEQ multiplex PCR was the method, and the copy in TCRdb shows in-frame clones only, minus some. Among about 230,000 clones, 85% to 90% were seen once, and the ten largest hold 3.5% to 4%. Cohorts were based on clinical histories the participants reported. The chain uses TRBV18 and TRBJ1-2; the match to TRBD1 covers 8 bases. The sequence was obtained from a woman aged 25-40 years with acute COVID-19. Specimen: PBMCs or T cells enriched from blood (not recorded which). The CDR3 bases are TGTGCCAGCTCACCCAACCCGACAGGGGATGGCTACACCTTC. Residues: CASSPNPTGDGYTF.